The next 14 T cell receptor beta chains were all read from a single sample in a study of T-cell memory formation after mild COVID-19. TCRdb reanalysed the 5' RACE reads using MiXCR and keeps one entry per CDR3 protein. The table has around 400,000 distinct CDR3 sequences, about 24% seen once. The sequencing sample was made of PBMCs or a T cell subset sorted from them (not recorded which). The receptor set was obtained from an adult woman who had mild COVID-19 (a few samples of this study predate the infection). Cell type and time point are not known.

The chain has TRBV25-1 and TRBJ2-1; 9 bases align to TRBD1. V was pared by 3 bases and J by 8 bases, with 8 bases of the junction left unmatched. Germline V lookup: CDR1 MGHDK, CDR2 SYGVNS. The CDR3 covers 15 residues. CDR3 in amino acids: CASSDWDRAIDEQFF. The CDR3 nucleotides read TGTGCCAGCAGTGATTGGGACAGGGCTATCGATGAGCAGTTCTTC. The variable domain in full, with the rest retrieved from reference TRBV25-1 and TRBJ2-1, is EADIYQTPRYLVIGTGKKITLECSQTMGHDKMYWYQQDPGMELHLIHYSYGVNSTEKGDLSSESTVSRIRTEHFPLTLESARPSHTSQYLCASSDWDRAIDEQFFGPGTRLTVL.

There are a few counts of this clonotype. This rearrangement joins TRBV20-1 to TRBJ2-7, with TRBD2 identical over 7 bases. Losses at the gene ends were 0 bases for V and 6 bases for J; bases not matched to a gene: 8. CDR1 and CDR2 (germline): DFQATT, SNEGSKA (reference sequence). This CDR3 contains 14 residues. The CDR3 DNA reads as TGCAGTGCTAGAGAGGGGCGGGAGTACTCCGAGCAGTACTTC. Amino acids: CSAREGREYSEQYF.

The chain has TRBV20-1 and TRBJ1-2, with no clear D. The CDR3 has 12 residues. V lost 3 bases and J lost 1, with 6 bases in between. Germline CDR1 is DFQATT and CDR2 is SNEGSKA (reference sequence). The CDR3 spells CSASSVNYGYTF. The CDR3, as DNA: TGCAGTGCTAGTTCGGTTAACTATGGCTACACCTTC.

This clonotype was seen a few times. This chain uses TRBV14 with TRBJ1-2; maybe TRBD1 (5 bases). V lost 10 bases to trimming and J lost 3 bases, with 24 bases between them. Germline V gives CDR1 SGHDN, CDR2 FVKESK. The CDR3 consists of 16 residues. CDR3 amino acids: CATSPGPARADYGYTF. DNA of the CDR3: TGTGCCACCTCCCCAGGGCCGGCCAGGGCGGACTATGGCTACACCTTC.

The chain uses TRBV7-6 and TRBJ2-1, with D perhaps matching TRBD1 or TRBD2 (5 bases each). Per the germline V gene, CDR1 is SGHVS and CDR2 is FNYEAQ. The germline V and J ends were trimmed by 5 bases and 9 bases, with 17 bases remaining between them. The CDR3 extends over 14 amino acids. The CDR3 loop is CASSPIGAVGEQFF. CDR3 coding DNA: TGTGCCAGCAGCCCGATCGGGGCCGTAGGTGAGCAGTTCTTC. Drawing the rest from reference TRBV7-6 and TRBJ2-1, the complete variable domain is GAGVSQSPRYKVTKRGQDVALRCDPISGHVSLYWYRQALGQGPEFLTYFNYEAQQDKSGLPNDRFSAERPEGSISTLTIQRTEQRDSAMYRCASSPIGAVGEQFFGPGTRLTVL.

This clonotype was observed a few times. The rearrangement links TRBV2 to TRBJ2-1; D is unresolved. Trimming removed 4 bases at V and 4 bases at J, with 8 bases between. CDR3 length: 13 residues. Germline values: CDR1 SNHLY, CDR2 FYNNEI. This CDR3 is CASSVTRYNEQFF. The CDR3 DNA reads TGTGCCAGCAGTGTTACCAGATACAATGAGCAGTTCTTC.

This clonotype was seen a handful of times. Germline is not matched at one junction end, which may reflect a read error. The V and J genes are TRBV7-7 and TRBJ1-1; TRBD1 matches at 9 bases. CDR3 size: 15 residues. Germline values: CDR1 SSHAT, CDR2 FNYEAQ (reference sequence). CDR3 nucleotides: TGTGCTAGCAGCTACATGGGACAGGGGAACACTGAAGCTTTCTTT. Translating it yields CASSYMGQGNTEAFF.

There are a few counts of this clonotype. This chain connects TRBV12-3 or TRBV12-4 to TRBJ1-6, with D tentatively TRBD1 (5 bases). The CDR3 covers 16 residues. Trimming left V 1 base short and J 7 bases short, with 14 bases between. DNA for the CDR3: TGTGCCAGCAGTTTAGAGGCCGCTAGGGGCAATTCACCCCTCCACTTT. As protein: CASSLEAARGNSPLHF.

This clonotype was counted a few times. The V gene is TRBV20-1, the J gene TRBJ1-2, with D possibly matching TRBD1 (5 bases). The V and J ends lost 2 bases and 4 bases respectively, with 8 bases between them. CDR1 DFQATT and CDR2 SNEGSKA come from the germline V gene (reference sequence). The CDR3 extends over 12 amino acids. Written as DNA, the CDR3 is TGCAGTGCTAGACAGGGCCCCTATGGCTACACCTTC. It codes for CSARQGPYGYTF.

The table lists this clonotype with a few counts. The CDR3 nucleotides read TGCAGCGTTGTGGGTGGATTACGTGGCTACACCTTC. Residues: CSVVGGLRGYTF. The chain links TRBV29-1 to TRBJ1-2; the D is unclear. Trimming shortened V by 4 bases and J by 7 bases, and 13 bases separated the two germline ends. The CDR3 covers 12 residues. Germline CDR1 reads SQVTM; CDR2 reads ANQGSEA.

Notes on this clonotype: The junction shows a germline mismatch at one end, possibly a read error. The chain couples TRBV7-9 to TRBJ1-1, with no clear D. The germline gives CDR1 SEHNR, CDR2 FQNEAQ (reference sequence). This CDR3 spans 11 amino acids. CDR3 coding DNA: TGTGCCAGCAGCCGGGCCCCTGAAGCTTACTTT. As protein: CASSRAPEAYF.

The chain is built from TRBV27 and TRBJ2-1; D call uncertain. Trimming shortened V by 3 bases and J by 12 bases, and 18 bases separated the two germline ends. The germline V gene encodes CDR1 MNHEY and CDR2 SMNVEV (reference sequence). CDR3 length equals 14 residues. The CDR3 protein is CASSFEGSGRRQFF. The DNA of the CDR3 is TGTGCCAGCAGTTTTGAAGGGTCTGGACGGCGGCAGTTCTTC.

The table lists this clonotype with a few counts. The rearrangement uses TRBV5-6 and TRBJ2-3, with D maybe TRBD2 (6 bases). This CDR3 spans 15 amino acids. Trimming left V 1 base short and J 4 bases short, with 13 bases between. Germline CDR1 reads SGHDT; CDR2 reads YYEEEE. The CDR3 is CASSLLEVAADTQYF. The CDR3 DNA reads TGTGCCAGCAGCTTGCTCGAGGTAGCGGCAGATACGCAGTATTTT.

The chain employs TRBV20-1 and TRBJ2-5; either TRBD1 or TRBD2 may fit D (5 bases each). Germline V gene sequence: CDR1 DFQATT, CDR2 SNEGSKA (reference sequence). The CDR3 length is 12 residues. Between the trimmed V and J ends, which lost 5 bases and 1 base, there was a span of 8 bases. The CDR3, as DNA: TGCAGTGCTGGGACGTTCCAAGAGACCCAGTACTTC. It is translated as CSAGTFQETQYF.